Below, one T cell receptor (beta chain) is given with its context. Its antigen specificity is not known. Per-nucleotide qualities are absent, and no much larger clonotype sits a single base away. The goal of deep resolution MiSeq sequencing was a depth between 1 in 1 million and 1 in 200,000 T cells, and coverage averaged 10x per clonotype. The immunoSEQ hsTCRB Kit was used to generate the TCR beta libraries. On the authors' methods: Data were analyzed with ImmunoSEQ Data Assistant and ImmunoSEQ Analyzer, with V, D and J genes assigned per IMGT definitions. Clonality was computed as one minus normalized Shannon entropy of productive rearrangement frequencies, ranging from 0 to 1. Only overrepresented clonotypes making up at least 0.05% of each patient's repertoire were included in the public clonotype analysis. Around 13 age-matched healthy donor repertoires from immuneACCESS were used as controls for clonality. TCRdb took over this immuneACCESS table, retaining in-frame rearrangements with V and J assigned. Such tables are incomplete; in checked studies, under half of the missing clones stem from an unresolved V gene, and the remainder is unexplained. The DNA was the basis for D and trimming; V, J and clone size are from that table. This sample is represented by more than 200,000 clones; roughly 73% of them were singletons. Roughly an eighth of the sample rests with the top ten.

The sample's time point, from its label and the paper: about eleven months on ibrutinib. For TCR beta library preparation, 2 to 2.5 micrograms of genomic DNA were isolated from cryopreserved PBMCs. High-throughput TCR beta sequencing was performed on longitudinal blood samples from CLL patients receiving ibrutinib monotherapy. The patients took part in an open-label, single-center phase 2 trial of ibrutinib monotherapy. CDR1 LNHNV and CDR2 YYDKDF are derived from the germline V gene (reference sequence). The CDR3 starts with the cysteine, ends with the phenylalanine, and has 16 residues. Just CDR3 DNA is preserved here, 48 bases in frame from base 1. V has 7 bases trimmed and J has 10 bases trimmed; junction bases matching no gene number 18. The source of the sample is a study of cytotoxic CD8 clonotypes in ibrutinib-treated CLL (dated by TCRdb to about 2021). Concerning the study at large: In this cohort, approximately 15 patients were treatment-naive and roughly 10 were relapsed/refractory, while about 17 had unmutated IGHV. Responses were partial in 24 patients and complete in 2; after median about 63 months follow-up, approximately 15 stayed in remission and some twelve progressed. Samples at response were collected after a median of roughly twelve months of treatment, with a range of about 6 to 36 months. On average, each sample had 255,043 productive templates and approximately 100,000 productive rearrangements. Of the roughly 90 participants in the trial, 26 had longitudinal samples available. Cryopreserved peripheral blood mononuclear cells were obtained prior to treatment, at the time of response, and at either disease progression or sustained remission. Patients were still on ibrutinib when every remission and progressive disease sample was collected.

Summary of the overall study and its limitations: At baseline, clonality was higher than in age-matched healthy donors and showed a strong correlation with circulating CD8+ T-cell counts. Sampling times were not matched between patients in sustained remission and patients whose disease was progressing, and lymph node repertoires were not examined. Clonality rose at ibrutinib response, remained stable during sustained remission, and dropped back toward baseline at progression. Public clonotypes were rare and either shrank or stayed stable during treatment, and the rise in clonality at ibrutinib response reflected expansion of private clonotypes.

The material sequenced was PBMCs, taken after 12 months of ibrutinib treatment. This receptor was taken from a human donor with chronic lymphocytic leukemia. This chain is built from TRBV15 and TRBJ2-1, with 8 bases matching TRBD2. In nucleotides, the sequence is TGTGCCACCATGCCCAGGGTGAATCTTCGGGGGGGCGAGCAGTTCTTC. This yields the protein CATMPRVNLRGGEQFF.